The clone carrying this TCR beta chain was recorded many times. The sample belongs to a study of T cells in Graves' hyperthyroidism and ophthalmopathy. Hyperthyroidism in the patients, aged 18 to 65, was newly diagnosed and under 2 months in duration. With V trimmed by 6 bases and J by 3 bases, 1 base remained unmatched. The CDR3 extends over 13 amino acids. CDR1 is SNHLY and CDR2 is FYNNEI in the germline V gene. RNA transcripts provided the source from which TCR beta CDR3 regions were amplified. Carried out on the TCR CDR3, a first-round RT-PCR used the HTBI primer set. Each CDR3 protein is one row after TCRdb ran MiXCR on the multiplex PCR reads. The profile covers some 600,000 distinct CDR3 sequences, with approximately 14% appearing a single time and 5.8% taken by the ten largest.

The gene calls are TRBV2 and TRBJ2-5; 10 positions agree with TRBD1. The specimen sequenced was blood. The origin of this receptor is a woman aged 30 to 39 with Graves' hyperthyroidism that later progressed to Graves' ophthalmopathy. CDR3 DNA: TGTGCCAGCAGAGGGACAGGGGAAGAGACCCAGTACTTC. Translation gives CASRGTGEETQYF.